The entry that follows covers one T cell receptor beta chain sequence. The antigen remains unidentified. The germline gives CDR1 ENHRY, CDR2 SYGVKD. This CDR3 is built from 16 residues. Losses at the gene ends were 6 bases for V and 1 base for J; bases not matched to a gene: 10. It was the roughly 110-subject validation cohort, separate from the roughly 700-subject first cohort, to which the donors belonged. This sample was taken from a study of cytomegalovirus exposure and HLA in healthy donors. Findings and caveats of the study: Overall, around 160 TCR beta chains were annotated as cytomegalovirus-associated. Usually a TCR sequence was rare, but some public TCRs were found in many donors.

The protocol was immunoSEQ multiplex PCR, while the TCRdb copy is restricted to in-frame clones and leaves out a portion. The table has 80,000 to 100,000 clones, roughly 90% seen once; the top ten hold approximately 5.8%. The sequenced sample was PBMCs. J is TRBJ2-3 and V is TRBV10-3; 7 bases are a match to TRBD1. The source of this sequence is a man aged 18 to 29 in good health and CMV-seropositive. CDR3 region: CAIRPEGQERTDTQYF. CDR3 in DNA: TGTGCCATCAGGCCCGAAGGACAGGAACGCACAGATACGCAGTATTTT.